Listed below are T cell receptor beta chains from one sample, sequenced in a study of shared clonotypes between healthy human individuals. TCRdb keeps only in-frame clones here, not all; method: immunoSEQ multiplex PCR. The table shows roughly 2.5 million clones, with more than 90% occurring only once. The sample consisted of naive CD4+ T cells sorted from blood. The receptors derive from a man aged 18 to 29 in good health. The CDR3 runs from the conserved cysteine through the conserved F or W. Each record gives: clone size, J gene, V gene, D gene, CDR3 DNA, CDR3 protein. D genes are given only for firm matches. Expanded clones are given a class, and other clones once, few, many or no size at all.

clone size: -
J gene: TRBJ1-1
V gene: TRBV18
D gene: -
CDR3 DNA: TGTGCCAGCTCACTGGACGTGGAGAACACTGAAGCTTTCTTT
CDR3 protein: CASSLDVENTEAFF

clone size: -
J gene: TRBJ1-5
V gene: TRBV10-3
D gene: TRBD1
CDR3 DNA: TGTGCCATCAGCGACAGGGGACGAGAGCAGCCCCAGCATTTT
CDR3 protein: CAISDRGREQPQHF

clone size: -
J gene: TRBJ2-7
V gene: TRBV11-2
D gene: TRBD1
CDR3 DNA: TGTGCCAGCAGCTTAGATCGGGACAGATATATGAACTACGAGCAGTACTTC
CDR3 protein: CASSLDRDRYMNYEQYF

clone size: few
J gene: TRBJ1-6
V gene: TRBV30
D gene: -
CDR3 DNA: TGTGCCTGGAGTGTGGACGATAATTCACCCCTCCACTTT
CDR3 protein: CAWSVDDNSPLHF

clone size: -
J gene: TRBJ2-5
V gene: TRBV5-5
D gene: -
CDR3 DNA: TGTGCCAGCAGCTTGGAGGGCAGGGAGCAAGAGACCCAGTACTTC
CDR3 protein: CASSLEGREQETQYF

clone size: -
J gene: TRBJ1-5
V gene: TRBV18
D gene: TRBD1
CDR3 DNA: TGTGCCAGCTCACCAGCGGCGTACACAGGGGGAAATCAGCCCCAGCATTTT
CDR3 protein: CASSPAAYTGGNQPQHF

clone size: -
J gene: TRBJ2-3
V gene: TRBV5-1
D gene: -
CDR3 DNA: TGCGCCAGCAGCATTGGGTACAAAATAGCAGATACGCAGTATTTT
CDR3 protein: CASSIGYKIADTQYF

clone size: -
J gene: TRBJ2-2
V gene: TRBV5-4
D gene: -
CDR3 DNA: TGTGCCAGCAGCTTGACTTTTGACGGGGAGCTGTTTTTT
CDR3 protein: CASSLTFDGELFF

clone size: -
J gene: TRBJ2-2
V gene: TRBV10-3
D gene: TRBD2
CDR3 DNA: TGTGCCATCAGGGGAGCGGGGGGCCGGACCGGGGAGCTGTTTTTT
CDR3 protein: CAIRGAGGRTGELFF

clone size: -
J gene: TRBJ1-2
V gene: TRBV7-2
D gene: -
CDR3 DNA: TGTGCCAGCAGCCCCGGGGGAGCTAACTATGGCTACACCTTC
CDR3 protein: CASSPGGANYGYTF

clone size: -
J gene: TRBJ2-5
V gene: TRBV4-1
D gene: -
CDR3 DNA: TGCGCCAGCAGCCAAGAAGGAGGAGCCCCCCGTGGGACCCAGTACTTC
CDR3 protein: CASSQEGGAPRGTQYF

clone size: -
J gene: TRBJ2-4
V gene: TRBV28
D gene: TRBD2
CDR3 DNA: TGTGCCAGCAGTAAGATAGCGGGGGGGCGTTTGGCCAAAAACATTCAGTACTTC
CDR3 protein: CASSKIAGGRLAKNIQYF

clone size: -
J gene: TRBJ2-7
V gene: TRBV9
D gene: -
CDR3 DNA: TGTGCCAGCAGCGTAGGCGACAGGTCCTCCTACGAGCAGTACTTC
CDR3 protein: CASSVGDRSSYEQYF

clone size: -
J gene: TRBJ1-2
V gene: TRBV7-8
D gene: -
CDR3 DNA: TGTGCCAGCAGCTTCAGGGATCCCGCTAACTATGGCTACACCTTC
CDR3 protein: CASSFRDPANYGYTF

clone size: -
J gene: TRBJ2-5
V gene: TRBV4-2
D gene: -
CDR3 DNA: TGTGCCAGCAGCCAAGACTACCAAGAGACCCAGTACTTC
CDR3 protein: CASSQDYQETQYF

clone size: -
J gene: TRBJ1-1
V gene: TRBV5-1
D gene: TRBD1
CDR3 DNA: TGCGCCAGCAGCTTGGCCCGGGACAGGGGGGCGAACACTGAAGCTTTCTTT
CDR3 protein: CASSLARDRGANTEAFF

clone size: -
J gene: TRBJ2-1
V gene: TRBV10-1
D gene: -
CDR3 DNA: TGCGCCAGCAACCCGTGGGGCAGTGCCAATGAGCAGTTCTTC
CDR3 protein: CASNPWGSANEQFF

clone size: -
J gene: TRBJ2-1
V gene: TRBV29-1
D gene: TRBD1
CDR3 DNA: TGCAGCTTTAGACAGGGATCCTACAATGAGCAGTTCTTC
CDR3 protein: CSFRQGSYNEQFF

clone size: -
J gene: TRBJ2-3
V gene: TRBV7-9
D gene: -
CDR3 DNA: TGTGCCAGCAGCGAGCGGTTAATTACGGAGGATACGCAGTATTTT
CDR3 protein: CASSERLITEDTQYF

clone size: -
J gene: TRBJ2-2
V gene: TRBV27
D gene: TRBD2
CDR3 DNA: TGTGCCAGCACCTTTGGCGGGAGGGCCAACACCGGGGAGCTGTTTTTT
CDR3 protein: CASTFGGRANTGELFF

clone size: -
J gene: TRBJ1-1
V gene: TRBV7-2
D gene: TRBD1
CDR3 DNA: TGTGCCAGCAGCAAACAGGGGGCAGGGACTGAAGCTTTCTTT
CDR3 protein: CASSKQGAGTEAFF

clone size: -
J gene: TRBJ1-4
V gene: TRBV7-9
D gene: TRBD1
CDR3 DNA: TGTGCCAGCAGCGAGGGACAGCAGAATGAAAAACTGTTTTTT
CDR3 protein: CASSEGQQNEKLFF

clone size: -
J gene: TRBJ2-5
V gene: TRBV5-4
D gene: TRBD1
CDR3 DNA: TGTGCCAGCAGCTTGGACAGGGGGCAGGAGACCCAGTACTTC
CDR3 protein: CASSLDRGQETQYF